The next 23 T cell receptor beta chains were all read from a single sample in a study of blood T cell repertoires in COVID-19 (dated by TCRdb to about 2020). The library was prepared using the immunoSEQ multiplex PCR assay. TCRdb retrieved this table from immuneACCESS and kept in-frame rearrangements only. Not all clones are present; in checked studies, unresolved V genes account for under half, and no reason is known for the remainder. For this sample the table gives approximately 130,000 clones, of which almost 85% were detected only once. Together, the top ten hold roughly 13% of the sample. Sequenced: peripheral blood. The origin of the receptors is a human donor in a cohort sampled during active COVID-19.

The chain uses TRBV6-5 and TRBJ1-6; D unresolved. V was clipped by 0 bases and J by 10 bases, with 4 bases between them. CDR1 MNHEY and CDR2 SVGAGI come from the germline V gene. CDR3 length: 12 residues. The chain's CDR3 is CASSYSRSPLHF. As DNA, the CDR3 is TGTGCCAGCAGTTACTCGAGATCACCCCTCCACTTT.

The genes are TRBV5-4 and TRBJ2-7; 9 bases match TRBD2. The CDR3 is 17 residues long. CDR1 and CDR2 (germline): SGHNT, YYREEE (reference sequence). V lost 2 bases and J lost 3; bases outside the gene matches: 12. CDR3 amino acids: CASSFENLAGGNYEQYF. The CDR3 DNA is TGTGCCAGCAGCTTCGAAAATTTGGCGGGGGGGAACTACGAGCAGTACTTC.

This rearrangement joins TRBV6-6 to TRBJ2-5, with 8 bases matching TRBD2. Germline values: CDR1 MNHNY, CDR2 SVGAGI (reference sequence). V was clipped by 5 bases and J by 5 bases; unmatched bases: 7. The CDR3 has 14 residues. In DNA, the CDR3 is TGTGCCAGCAGTACCGGGGGGGCCATGGAGACCCAGTACTTC. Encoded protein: CASSTGGAMETQYF.

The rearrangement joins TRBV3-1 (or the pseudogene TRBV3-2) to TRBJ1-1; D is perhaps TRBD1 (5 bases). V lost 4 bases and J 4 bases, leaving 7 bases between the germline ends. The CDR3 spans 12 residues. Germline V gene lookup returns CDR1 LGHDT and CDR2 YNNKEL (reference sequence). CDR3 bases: TGTGCCAGCAGCCGGGGGGGCACTGAAGCTTTCTTT. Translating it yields CASSRGGTEAFF.

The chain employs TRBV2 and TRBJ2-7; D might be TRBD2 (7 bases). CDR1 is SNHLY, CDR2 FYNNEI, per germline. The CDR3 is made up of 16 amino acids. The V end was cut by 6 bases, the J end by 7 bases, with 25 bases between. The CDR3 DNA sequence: TGTGCCAGCAGCCCCCCGGGGGCGGGGGCCTCTTGGGAGCAGTACTTC. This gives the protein CASSPPGAGASWEQYF.

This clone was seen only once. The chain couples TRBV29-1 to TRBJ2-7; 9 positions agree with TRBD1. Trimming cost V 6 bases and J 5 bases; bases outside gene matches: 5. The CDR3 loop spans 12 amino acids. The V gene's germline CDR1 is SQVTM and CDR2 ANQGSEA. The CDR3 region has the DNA TGCAGCGTGAGGACAGGGGTCCACGAGCAGTACTTC. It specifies CSVRTGVHEQYF.

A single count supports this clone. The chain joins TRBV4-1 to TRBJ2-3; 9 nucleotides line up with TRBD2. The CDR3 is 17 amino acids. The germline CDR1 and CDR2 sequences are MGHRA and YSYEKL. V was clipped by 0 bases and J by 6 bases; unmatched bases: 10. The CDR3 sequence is CASSQDPGLAYHDTQYF. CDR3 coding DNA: TGCGCCAGCAGCCAAGATCCCGGACTAGCGTATCACGATACGCAGTATTTT.

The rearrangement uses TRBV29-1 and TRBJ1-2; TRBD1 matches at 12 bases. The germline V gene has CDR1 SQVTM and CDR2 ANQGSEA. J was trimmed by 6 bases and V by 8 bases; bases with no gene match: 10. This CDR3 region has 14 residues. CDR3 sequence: CSYGSGTGGDGYTF. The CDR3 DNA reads TGCAGCTACGGGTCCGGGACAGGGGGCGATGGCTACACCTTC.

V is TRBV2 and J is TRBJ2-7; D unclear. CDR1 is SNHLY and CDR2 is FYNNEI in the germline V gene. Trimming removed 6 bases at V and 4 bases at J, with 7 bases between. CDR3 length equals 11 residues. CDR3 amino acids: CASSPKYEQYF. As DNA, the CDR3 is TGTGCCAGCAGCCCTAAGTACGAGCAGTACTTC.

This CDR3 reads CASSPPGSYEQYF. Here the CDR3 DNA reads TGTGCCAGCAGCCCCCCCGGCTCCTACGAGCAGTACTTC. The chain links TRBV7-9 to TRBJ2-7, with D unresolved. The V gene's germline CDR1 is SEHNR and CDR2 FQNEAQ (reference sequence). Deletions cut 5 bases from V and 0 bases from J, with 8 bases between. The CDR3 spans 13 residues.

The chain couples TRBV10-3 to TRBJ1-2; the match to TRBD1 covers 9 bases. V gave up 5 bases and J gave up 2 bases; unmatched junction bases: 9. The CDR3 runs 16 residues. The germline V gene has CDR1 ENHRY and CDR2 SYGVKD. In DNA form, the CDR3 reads TGTGCCATCAGTCCCGGGGACAGGGAATCAAACTATGGCTACACCTTC. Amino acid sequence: CAISPGDRESNYGYTF.

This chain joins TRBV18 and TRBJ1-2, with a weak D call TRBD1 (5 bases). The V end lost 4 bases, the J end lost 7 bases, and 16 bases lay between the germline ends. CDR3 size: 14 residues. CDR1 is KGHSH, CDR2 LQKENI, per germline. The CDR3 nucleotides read TGTGCCAGCTCACTGGTGCAGGGCTCTTTTGGCTACACCTTC. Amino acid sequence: CASSLVQGSFGYTF.

CDR3 nucleotide sequence: TGTGCCAGCAGCTTTCTAGCGGGGGGCGTCAATGAGCAGTTCTTC. Its translation: CASSFLAGGVNEQFF. The chain carries TRBV11-2 and TRBJ2-1; 11 nucleotides align to TRBD2. The CDR3 runs to 15 residues. Trimming took 3 bases from V and 6 from J; bases not matched to a gene: 4. Germline values: CDR1 SGHAT, CDR2 FQNNGV. The full variable domain, its missing parts supplied by reference TRBV11-2 and TRBJ2-1, is EAGVAQSPRYKIIEKRQSVAFWCNPISGHATLYWYQQILGQGPKLLIQFQNNGVVDDSQLPKDRFSAERLKGVDSTLKIQPAKLEDSAVYLCASSFLAGGVNEQFFGPGTRLTVL.

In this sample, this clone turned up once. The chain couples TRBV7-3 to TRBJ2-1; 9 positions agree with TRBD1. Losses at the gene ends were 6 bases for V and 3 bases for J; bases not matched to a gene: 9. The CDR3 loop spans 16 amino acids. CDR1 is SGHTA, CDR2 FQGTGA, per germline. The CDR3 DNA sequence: TGTGCCAGCAGTCAGACCGGGACAGGGTACTACAATGAGCAGTTCTTC. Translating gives CASSQTGTGYYNEQFF.

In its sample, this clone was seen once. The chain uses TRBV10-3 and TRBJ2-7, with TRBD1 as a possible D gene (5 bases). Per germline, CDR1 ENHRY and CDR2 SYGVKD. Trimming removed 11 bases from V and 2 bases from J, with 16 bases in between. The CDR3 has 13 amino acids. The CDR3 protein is CAPNEKGTYEQYF. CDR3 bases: TGTGCCCCCAATGAGAAGGGGACCTACGAGCAGTACTTC.

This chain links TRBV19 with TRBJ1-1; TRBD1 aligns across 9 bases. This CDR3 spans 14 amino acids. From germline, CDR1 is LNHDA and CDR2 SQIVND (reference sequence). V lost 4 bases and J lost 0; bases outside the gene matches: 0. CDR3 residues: CASSRDRVNTEAFF. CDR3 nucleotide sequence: TGTGCCAGTAGTAGGGACAGGGTGAACACTGAAGCTTTCTTT.

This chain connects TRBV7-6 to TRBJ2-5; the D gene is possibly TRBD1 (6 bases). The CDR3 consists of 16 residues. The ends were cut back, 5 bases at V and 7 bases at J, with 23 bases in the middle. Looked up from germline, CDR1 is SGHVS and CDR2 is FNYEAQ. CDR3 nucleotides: TGTGCCAGCAGCCCACCCGACAGGCGGACTGGAAGGACCCAGTACTTC. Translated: CASSPPDRRTGRTQYF.

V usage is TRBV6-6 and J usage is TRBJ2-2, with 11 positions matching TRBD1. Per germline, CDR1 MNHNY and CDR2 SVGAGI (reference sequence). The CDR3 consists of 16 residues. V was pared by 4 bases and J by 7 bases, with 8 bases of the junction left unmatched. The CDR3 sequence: CASSSAGTGGVGELFF. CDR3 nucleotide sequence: TGTGCCAGCAGTTCCGCCGGGACAGGGGGTGTCGGGGAGCTGTTTTTT.

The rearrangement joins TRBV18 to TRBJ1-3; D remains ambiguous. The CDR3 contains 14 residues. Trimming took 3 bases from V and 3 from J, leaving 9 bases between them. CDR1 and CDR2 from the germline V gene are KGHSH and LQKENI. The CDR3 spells CASSPPGSGNTIYF. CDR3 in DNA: TGTGCCAGCTCACCTCCGGGGAGTGGAAACACCATATATTTT. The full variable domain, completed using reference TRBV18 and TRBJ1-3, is NAGVMQNPRHLVRRRGQEARLRCSPMKGHSHVYWYRQLPEEGLKFMVYLQKENIIDESGMPKERFSAEFPKEGPSILRIQQVVRGDSAAYFCASSPPGSGNTIYFGEGSWLTVV.

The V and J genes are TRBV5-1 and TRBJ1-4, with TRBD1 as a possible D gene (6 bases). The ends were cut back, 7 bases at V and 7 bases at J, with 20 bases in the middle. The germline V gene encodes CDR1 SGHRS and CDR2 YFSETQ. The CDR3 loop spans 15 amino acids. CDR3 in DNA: TGCGCCAGCGCACTGGGGACATCCCCGGGTGAAAAACTGTTTTTT. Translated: CASALGTSPGEKLFF.

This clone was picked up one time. The CDR3 here is CAHYRTGIGYTF. In DNA form, the CDR3 reads TGTGCCCATTACCGGACAGGGATTGGATACACCTTC. The gene calls are TRBV6-5 and TRBJ1-2; 8 nucleotides match TRBD1. CDR3 length equals 12 residues. V was clipped by 11 bases and J by 11 bases; unmatched bases: 13. Germline-derived CDR1 and CDR2 are MNHEY and SVGAGI.

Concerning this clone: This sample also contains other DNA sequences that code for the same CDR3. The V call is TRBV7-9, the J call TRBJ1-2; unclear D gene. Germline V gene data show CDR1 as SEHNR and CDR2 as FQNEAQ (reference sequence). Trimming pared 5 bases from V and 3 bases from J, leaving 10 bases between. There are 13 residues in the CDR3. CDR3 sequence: CASSPDGDYGYTF. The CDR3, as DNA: TGTGCCAGCAGCCCAGATGGAGACTATGGCTACACCTTC.

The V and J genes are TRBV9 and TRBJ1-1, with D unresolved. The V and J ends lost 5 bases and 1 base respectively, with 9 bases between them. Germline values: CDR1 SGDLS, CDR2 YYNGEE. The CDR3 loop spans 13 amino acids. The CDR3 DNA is TGTGCCAGCAGGAGGGTTACGAACACTGAAGCTTTCTTT. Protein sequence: CASRRVTNTEAFF.